The table lists the clone carrying this TCR beta chain with a few counts. Its antigen is currently unknown. PCR amplification relied on 60 Vbeta primers (plus 13 Jbeta primers). The table came from immunoSEQ multiplex PCR; TCRdb's copy has only in-frame clones and leaves some out. The sample holds about 31,000 clones; roughly two fifths are singletons and the top ten take less than 2%. The data were obtained in a study of cytomegalovirus exposure and HLA in healthy donors. Overall study results and limits: There were fewer than 200 TCR beta chains listed as cytomegalovirus-associated. A later analysis reportedly found fewer N-insertions in an Asian-associated ancestry cluster than the roughly 670-donor mean.

This CDR3 comprises 15 residues. Germline values: CDR1 SGHNT, CDR2 YYREEE (reference sequence). Trimming took 0 bases from V and 1 from J, leaving 10 bases between them. Material for sequencing was PBMCs. The V gene is TRBV5-4, the J gene TRBJ1-1; D gene uncertain. The clonotype originates from a woman aged 45-60 years in good health and CMV-seronegative. The CDR3 sequence is CASSLGRNRNTEAFF. CDR3 in DNA: TGTGCCAGCAGCTTGGGCCGAAACAGGAACACTGAAGCTTTCTTT.